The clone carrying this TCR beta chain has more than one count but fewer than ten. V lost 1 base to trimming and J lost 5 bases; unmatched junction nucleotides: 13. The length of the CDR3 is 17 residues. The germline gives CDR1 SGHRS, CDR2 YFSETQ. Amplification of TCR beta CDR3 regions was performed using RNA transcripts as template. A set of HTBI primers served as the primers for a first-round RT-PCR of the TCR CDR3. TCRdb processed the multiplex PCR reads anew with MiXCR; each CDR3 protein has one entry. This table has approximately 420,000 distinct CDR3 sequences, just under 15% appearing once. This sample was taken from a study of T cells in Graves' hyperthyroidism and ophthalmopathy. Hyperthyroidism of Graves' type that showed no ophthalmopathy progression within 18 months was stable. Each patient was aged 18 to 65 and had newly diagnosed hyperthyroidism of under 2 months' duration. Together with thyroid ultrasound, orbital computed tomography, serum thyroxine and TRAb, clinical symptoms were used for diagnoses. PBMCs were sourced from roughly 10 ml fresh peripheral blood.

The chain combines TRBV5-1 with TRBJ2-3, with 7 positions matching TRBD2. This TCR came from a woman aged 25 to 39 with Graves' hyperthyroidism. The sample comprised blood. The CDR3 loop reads CASSLLLAAGPRDTQYF. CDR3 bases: TGCGCCAGCAGCTTGCTGCTAGCGGCCGGCCCTAGAGATACGCAGTATTTT.